This passage covers 15 T cell receptor beta chains from one sample sequenced in a study of T cell changes during pregnancy in multiple sclerosis. Sequenced by immunoSEQ multiplex PCR; TCRdb stores in-frame clones only, minus some. Of roughly 99,000 clones in the sample, 92% were seen once. The sample in question was peripheral blood, obtained after pregnancy. The receptors derive from a female donor in good health, enrolled as a control in a pregnancy study.

This sequence joins TRBV11-2 and TRBJ1-1; D is uncertain. The germline V gene encodes CDR1 SGHAT and CDR2 FQNNGV. This CDR3 has 12 residues. V shed 1 base and J shed 8 bases, with 8 bases lying between them. The CDR3 DNA is TGTGCCAGCAGCTTAGTGTTGGAGGAAGCTTTCTTT. It yields the protein CASSLVLEEAFF.

This chain uses TRBV19 with TRBJ2-7, with D tentatively TRBD2 (5 bases). Germline CDR1 is LNHDA and CDR2 is SQIVND (reference sequence). V was cut by 3 bases and J by 0 bases, with 12 bases left in between. The CDR3 contains 15 residues. CDR3 amino acids: CASSIGAESSYEQYF. In DNA, the CDR3 is TGTGCCAGTAGTATTGGAGCGGAGAGCTCCTACGAGCAGTACTTC.

The chain recombines TRBV5-1 with TRBJ2-3; 7 bases line up with TRBD1. In germline, CDR1 is SGHRS, CDR2 YFSETQ. The CDR3 length is 15 residues. With V trimmed by 0 bases and J by 4 bases, 5 bases remained unmatched. The CDR3 sequence is CASSLGGGGSDTQYF. The CDR3 DNA is TGCGCCAGCAGCTTGGGAGGGGGCGGGTCAGATACGCAGTATTTT. The full variable domain, in which reference TRBV5-1 and TRBJ2-3 provide the parts outside the CDR3, is KAGVTQTPRYLIKTRGQQVTLSCSPISGHRSVSWYQQTPGQGLQFLFEYFSETQRNKGNFPGRFSGRQFSNSRSEMNVSTLELGDSALYLCASSLGGGGSDTQYFGPGTRLTVL.

The CDR3 protein is CASSRGGLATTDTQYF. In nucleotides, the CDR3 is TGCGCCAGCAGCCGAGGGGGACTAGCGACCACAGATACGCAGTATTTT. The gene calls are TRBV5-1 and TRBJ2-3; 10 nucleotides agree with TRBD2. After removal of 4 bases from V and 2 bases from J, the junction contained 7 bases not matched to a gene. Germline V gene data show CDR1 as SGHRS and CDR2 as YFSETQ. The CDR3 consists of 16 residues.

This chain links TRBV4-1 with TRBJ2-5; possible D gene TRBD2, 5 bases. The CDR3 contains 13 residues. Trimming left V 5 bases short and J 2 bases short, with 9 bases between. Germline V lookup: CDR1 MGHRA, CDR2 YSYEKL. Here the CDR3 reads CASSVGLQETQYF. The CDR3 DNA is TGCGCCAGCAGCGTAGGACTGCAAGAGACCCAGTACTTC.

The chain uses TRBV13 and TRBJ2-5; the match to TRBD2 covers 12 bases. The J call is uncertain, as TRBJ2-7 better fits the DNA end. CDR3 length: 18 amino acids. Germline-derived CDR1 and CDR2 are PRHDT and FYEKMQ (reference sequence). The CDR3 loop is CASSLRKLAGGRSYEQYF. CDR3 nucleotide sequence: TGTGCCAGCAGCTTAAGGAAACTAGCGGGGGGAAGATCCTACGAGCAGTACTTC.

This chain connects TRBV19 to TRBJ1-6; D unresolved. V was trimmed by 6 bases and J by 9 bases, leaving 9 bases between them. The CDR3 contains 12 residues. The V gene's germline CDR1 is LNHDA and CDR2 SQIVND (reference sequence). The CDR3 loop reads CASSLGSSPLHF. The CDR3 DNA sequence: TGTGCCAGTAGCCTTGGTAGTTCACCCCTCCACTTT.

The chain combines TRBV11-2 with TRBJ2-5, with TRBD2 matching 10 bases. V was pared by 4 bases and J by 5 bases, with 7 bases of the junction left unmatched. CDR1 is SGHAT and CDR2 is FQNNGV in the germline V gene. The CDR3 loop spans 15 amino acids. CDR3 sequence (DNA): TGTGCCAGCAGCTCCGTGAGCGGGAGGGGGGAGACCCAGTACTTC. Its translation: CASSSVSGRGETQYF.

The chain couples TRBV28 to TRBJ1-4; the D is unclear. Trimming stripped 3 bases from V and 4 bases from J, with 9 bases between. The V gene's germline CDR1 is MDHEN and CDR2 SYDVKM. This CDR3 spans 14 amino acids. The CDR3 DNA is TGTGCCAGCAGTTTGGGGAGCCTTAATGAAAAACTGTTTTTT. Protein: CASSLGSLNEKLFF.

The rearrangement links TRBV2 to TRBJ2-7; D possibly corresponds to TRBD2 (6 bases). Per the germline V gene, CDR1 is SNHLY and CDR2 is FYNNEI. With 3 bases removed from V and 3 bases from J, the gap between germline ends came to 9 bases. This CDR3 spans 13 amino acids. CDR3 DNA sequence: TGTGCCAGCAGTGAGGGAGGTTACTACGAGCAGTACTTC. Translating gives CASSEGGYYEQYF.

The V and J genes are TRBV19 and TRBJ1-1; D perhaps matches TRBD1 (5 bases). Germline-derived CDR1 and CDR2 are LNHDA and SQIVND (reference sequence). The V end lost 1 base, the J end lost 6 bases, and 15 bases lay between the germline ends. This CDR3 comprises 15 residues. The CDR3, as DNA: TGTGCCAGTAGTATAGGGGGCACAGGCAGGGCTGAAGCTTTCTTT. Its protein product is CASSIGGTGRAEAFF.

The rearrangement uses TRBV2 and TRBJ2-1; the match to TRBD2 covers 8 bases. Germline trimming cut 10 bases from V and 11 bases from J; bases unmatched to any gene: 7. The CDR3 covers 11 residues. Germline CDR1 is SNHLY and CDR2 is FYNNEI. This CDR3 reads CATILAGQQFF. The DNA of the CDR3 is TGTGCCACCATTCTAGCGGGTCAGCAGTTCTTC.

The J gene is TRBJ2-7, the V gene TRBV7-2; no clear D gene. V lost 5 bases, J lost 0 bases, and 14 bases lay in between. The length of the CDR3 is 15 residues. CDR1 and CDR2 from the germline V gene are SGHTA and FQGNSA. CDR3 DNA: TGTGCCAGCAGCCCTTGGGCACTCCGCTCCTACGAGCAGTACTTC. Translation gives CASSPWALRSYEQYF.

V and J are TRBV6-6 and TRBJ1-1; 10 bases match TRBD1. The CDR3 is made up of 15 amino acids. The J segment lost 5 bases and the V segment lost 6 bases, leaving 9 bases of the junction unmatched. Germline CDR1 is MNHNY and CDR2 is SVGAGI (reference sequence). The CDR3 loop is CASSLSGTGATEAFF. Written as DNA, the CDR3 is TGTGCCAGCAGCCTATCCGGGACAGGGGCTACTGAAGCTTTCTTT.

The chain carries TRBV29-1 and TRBJ2-1, with 8 bases lining up with TRBD2. Germline loops: CDR1 SQVTM, CDR2 ANQGSEA. J lost 0 bases, V lost 3 bases, and 10 bases had no gene match. CDR3 length: 17 residues. CDR3 residues: CSVDLLAGLPSYNEQFF. The CDR3 DNA follows: TGCAGCGTTGATTTGCTAGCGGGCCTCCCCTCCTACAATGAGCAGTTCTTC.